The clone carrying this T cell receptor (beta chain) was recorded a few times. What it binds is unknown. Trimming cost V 4 bases and J 4 bases, with 7 bases left between them. This CDR3 is 12 amino acids long. The V gene's germline CDR1 is MNHNY and CDR2 SVGAGI (reference sequence). The PCR was carried out with 60 Vbeta primers and 13 Jbeta primers. The protocol was immunoSEQ multiplex PCR, while the TCRdb copy is restricted to in-frame clones and leaves out a portion. The sample holds about 190,000 clones, around 86% seen once. This record comes from a study of cytomegalovirus exposure and HLA in healthy donors. Study-level points and caveats: Later genetic work tied a missense DCLRE1C variant to beta-chain V and J trimming.

The rearrangement uses TRBV6-6 and TRBJ2-5, with D possibly matching TRBD1 (5 bases). The sample taken for sequencing was PBMCs. This receptor was obtained from a woman between 18 and 30 years old in good health and CMV-seronegative. CDR3 amino acids: CASSSRAETQYF. In nucleotides, the CDR3 is TGTGCCAGCAGTTCCAGGGCAGAGACCCAGTACTTC.